These 23 T cell receptor beta chains were sequenced from one sample in a study of cytotoxic CD8 clonotypes in ibrutinib-treated CLL. Here immunoSEQ multiplex PCR was the method, and the copy in TCRdb shows in-frame clones only, minus some. This repertoire shows about 140,000 clones, around 84% found once; its top ten account for 7.6%. Specimen: PBMCs, collected after 36 months of ibrutinib treatment. All receptors come from a human donor with chronic lymphocytic leukemia.

This chain links TRBV7-9 with TRBJ2-7; D is unclear. CDR1 and CDR2 (germline): SEHNR, FQNEAQ (reference sequence). The CDR3 has 12 residues. The V end lost 6 bases, the J end lost 4 bases, and 10 bases lay between the germline ends. CDR3 in DNA: TGTGCCAGCAGGTCAACAGTTTACGAGCAGTACTTC. Translating it yields CASRSTVYEQYF.

The chain is built from TRBV19 and TRBJ1-1; the match to TRBD1 covers 10 bases. In germline, CDR1 is LNHDA, CDR2 SQIVND (reference sequence). Trimming cost V 3 bases and J 1 base; bases outside gene matches: 8. CDR3 length: 17 residues. Here the CDR3 reads CASSIRQGADRNTEAFF. CDR3 DNA: TGTGCCAGTAGTATTCGACAGGGGGCAGATCGGAACACTGAAGCTTTCTTT. The variable domain in full, with the rest retrieved from reference TRBV19 and TRBJ1-1, is DGGITQSPKYLFRKEGQNVTLSCEQNLNHDAMYWYRQDPGQGLRLIYYSQIVNDFQKGDIAEGYSVSREKKESFPLTVTSAQKNPTAFYLCASSIRQGADRNTEAFFGQGTRLTVV.

This clone was seen just once. V gene TRBV27 combines with J gene TRBJ2-1; TRBD2 matches 7 bases. V lost 8 bases, J lost 8 bases, and 12 bases stayed unmatched. The CDR3 loop spans 14 amino acids. Germline CDR1 reads MNHEY; CDR2 reads SMNVEV (reference sequence). The CDR3 sequence: CASQNLRAGHEQFF. CDR3 DNA: TGTGCCAGCCAAAACTTGAGAGCGGGGCATGAGCAGTTCTTC.

V is TRBV5-1 and J is TRBJ2-2; unclear D gene. The CDR3 contains 14 residues. V shed 4 bases and J shed 4 bases, with 11 bases lying between them. Germline V CDR1 and CDR2: SGHRS, YFSETQ. The CDR3: CASSLGSGTGELFF. The CDR3 nucleotides read TGCGCCAGCAGCCTCGGTTCGGGCACCGGGGAGCTGTTTTTT.

CDR3 DNA sequence: TGTGCCATCGGGGTAGGGAATGAGCAGTTCTTC. Protein product: CAIGVGNEQFF. The chain recombines TRBV28 with TRBJ2-1, with D possibly TRBD2 on 5 matching bases. The ends were cut back, 10 bases at V and 7 bases at J, with 11 bases in the middle. Germline V gene data show CDR1 as MDHEN and CDR2 as SYDVKM. This CDR3 spans 11 amino acids. Full variable domain (remainder filled in from reference TRBV28 and TRBJ2-1): DVKVTQSSRYLVKRTGEKVFLECVQDMDHENMFWYRQDPGLGLRLIYFSYDVKMKEKGDIPEGYSVSREKKERFSLILESASTNQTSMYLCAIGVGNEQFFGPGTRLTVL.

This clone was found a few times. The chain joins TRBV15 to TRBJ1-5; D unclear. Trimming shortened V by 5 bases and J by 4 bases, and 6 bases separated the two germline ends. The V gene's germline CDR1 is LNHNV and CDR2 YYDKDF (reference sequence). CDR3 size: 12 residues. CDR3: CATSQENQPQHF. DNA for the CDR3: TGTGCCACCAGCCAGGAGAATCAGCCCCAGCATTTT.

The chain has TRBV5-6 and TRBJ1-2, with a weak D call TRBD1 (6 bases). Trimming took 3 bases from V and 4 from J, leaving 13 bases between them. The CDR3 loop spans 14 amino acids. Germline V CDR1 and CDR2: SGHDT, YYEEEE. The CDR3: CASSWGGRGYGYTF. DNA for the CDR3: TGTGCCAGCAGCTGGGGGGGCAGAGGCTATGGCTACACCTTC.

The rearrangement joins TRBV10-2 to TRBJ2-3; the D is unclear. The V gene's germline CDR1 is WSHSY and CDR2 SAAADI. The CDR3 spans 15 residues. V lost 3 bases, J lost 0 bases, and 10 bases lay in between. The CDR3 region is CASSDQVTSTDTQYF. The DNA of the CDR3 is TGCGCCAGCAGTGACCAGGTGACTAGCACAGATACGCAGTATTTT.

With respect to this clone: This sample also contains other DNA sequences that code for the same CDR3. The genes are TRBV5-1 and TRBJ2-7; no clear D gene. Trimming cost V 3 bases and J 0 bases, with 4 bases left between them. This CDR3 spans 12 amino acids. Germline lookup yields CDR1 SGHRS and CDR2 YFSETQ. The CDR3 loop is CASSWDSYEQYF. The CDR3 nucleotides are TGCGCCAGCAGCTGGGACTCCTACGAGCAGTACTTC.

This chain joins TRBV27 and TRBJ1-4, with 7 bases lining up with TRBD1. V trimming: 6 bases; J trimming: 4 bases; junction bases outside the gene matches: 5. The CDR3 has 14 residues. Germline CDR1 and CDR2: MNHEY and SMNVEV (reference sequence). CDR3 coding DNA: TGTGCCAGCAGCAAAAGGGACAGTAATGAAAAACTGTTTTTT. Amino acid sequence: CASSKRDSNEKLFF.

This CDR3 is CASSLGGSYGYTF. The CDR3 nucleotides read TGTGCCAGCAGTTTGGGGGGGTCTTATGGCTACACCTTC. V is TRBV28 and J is TRBJ1-2, with D possibly being TRBD1 (5 bases). Germline CDR1 is MDHEN and CDR2 is SYDVKM. The CDR3 totals 13 residues. V was trimmed by 3 bases and J by 5 bases, leaving 10 bases between them.

The gene calls are TRBV18 and TRBJ2-1; D possibly corresponds to TRBD1 (5 bases). CDR1 is KGHSH, CDR2 LQKENI, per germline. V was cut by 4 bases and J by 1 base, with 23 bases left in between. CDR3 length: 19 amino acids. CDR3 DNA sequence: TGTGCCAGCTCACTTTGGGGCCAACGAACCTTATCTTCCTACAATGAGCAGTTCTTC. Protein sequence: CASSLWGQRTLSSYNEQFF. Based on the CDR3 plus reference TRBV18 and TRBJ2-1, the full variable domain is NAGVMQNPRHLVRRRGQEARLRCSPMKGHSHVYWYRQLPEEGLKFMVYLQKENIIDESGMPKERFSAEFPKEGPSILRIQQVVRGDSAAYFCASSLWGQRTLSSYNEQFFGPGTRLTVL.

This clone was found a few times. The chain employs TRBV6-1 and TRBJ1-5; no clear D gene. The CDR3 has 14 amino acids. Germline V gene lookup returns CDR1 MNHNS and CDR2 SASEGT. Between the trimmed V and J ends, which lost 4 bases and 7 bases, there was a span of 14 bases. The CDR3 DNA sequence: TGTGCCAGCAGTGCTCTAGACGGGCAACAGCCCCAGCATTTT. It yields the protein CASSALDGQQPQHF.

This chain connects TRBV19 to TRBJ2-2, with TRBD1 matching over 7 bases. CDR1 and CDR2 (germline): LNHDA, SQIVND (reference sequence). V was clipped by 7 bases and J by 1 base; unmatched bases: 12. The CDR3 spans 17 residues. The DNA of the CDR3 is TGTGCCAGTACCTTTGCCCTCCGGGACAGGAACACCGGGGAGCTGTTTTTT. Amino acids: CASTFALRDRNTGELFF.

V and J are TRBV9 and TRBJ2-1; D remains unclear. This CDR3 spans 15 amino acids. Trimming took 0 bases from V and 1 from J, leaving 8 bases between them. Germline loops: CDR1 SGDLS, CDR2 YYNGEE. The CDR3 region has the DNA TGTGCCAGCAGCGTAGTAGGCGGATCCTACAATGAGCAGTTCTTC. As protein: CASSVVGGSYNEQFF.

The chain couples TRBV18 to TRBJ1-1, with 8 nucleotides matching TRBD1. The CDR3 contains 14 residues. Trimming at V came to 2 bases and at J to 4 bases, leaving 3 bases not matched to a gene. The V gene's germline CDR1 is KGHSH and CDR2 LQKENI. The CDR3 region has the DNA TGTGCCAGCTCACCAGGACAGGGTGGCACTGAAGCTTTCTTT. Translation: CASSPGQGGTEAFF. Drawing the rest from reference TRBV18 and TRBJ1-1, the complete variable domain is NAGVMQNPRHLVRRRGQEARLRCSPMKGHSHVYWYRQLPEEGLKFMVYLQKENIIDESGMPKERFSAEFPKEGPSILRIQQVVRGDSAAYFCASSPGQGGTEAFFGQGTRLTVV.

This chain uses TRBV5-1 with TRBJ1-2, with a tentative D call TRBD1 (5 bases). Between the trimmed V and J ends, which lost 5 bases and 2 bases, there was a span of 13 bases. Germline assignment: CDR1 SGHRS and CDR2 YFSETQ. The length of the CDR3 is 14 residues. Written as DNA, the CDR3 is TGCGCCAGCAGTCCTGAGGGGCGGAACTATGGCTACACCTTC. It encodes CASSPEGRNYGYTF.

The chain is built from TRBV10-3 and TRBJ1-5; weak D call: TRBD1 (6 bases). This CDR3 contains 18 residues. V was trimmed by 4 bases and J by 0 bases, leaving 19 bases between them. Germline CDR1 reads ENHRY; CDR2 reads SYGVKD. The CDR3 is CAISATLDSKYSNQPQHF. In DNA form, the CDR3 reads TGTGCCATCAGTGCAACCCTGGACAGCAAATATAGCAATCAGCCCCAGCATTTT.

CDR3 sequence reads: CASSYRPSGEKLFF. CDR3 nucleotides: TGTGCCAGCAGTTACAGACCATCAGGGGAAAAACTGTTTTTT. This sequence joins TRBV6-5 and TRBJ1-4; a possible D gene is TRBD1 (5 bases). Germline V gene lookup returns CDR1 MNHEY and CDR2 SVGAGI. The ends were cut back, 2 bases at V and 8 bases at J, with 12 bases in the middle. The CDR3 is 14 residues long.

In this sample, this clone turned up a few times. This chain connects TRBV29-1 to TRBJ1-4; possible D gene TRBD1, 5 bases. Germline CDR1 and CDR2: SQVTM and ANQGSEA. The CDR3 has 12 residues. The CDR3 DNA reads TGCAGTGTACCGGACAAGGAAGAAAAACTGTTTTTT. Protein sequence: CSVPDKEEKLFF.

This chain joins TRBV2 and TRBJ2-3; 8 positions match TRBD1. V lost 5 bases to trimming and J lost 6 bases; unmatched junction nucleotides: 10. Germline values: CDR1 SNHLY, CDR2 FYNNEI. The CDR3 is made up of 15 amino acids. CDR3 sequence (DNA): TGTGCCAGCAGTCGAATAGACAGGGGTTTGGATACGCAGTATTTT. This encodes CASSRIDRGLDTQYF.

The chain employs TRBV5-1 and TRBJ1-4; the D is unclear. This CDR3 is built from 16 residues. The germline gives CDR1 SGHRS, CDR2 YFSETQ. Trimming shortened V by 4 bases and J by 0 bases, and 13 bases separated the two germline ends. The CDR3 DNA reads as TGCGCCAGCAGCCGACACGATTGGGCAACTAATGAAAAACTGTTTTTT. It is translated as CASSRHDWATNEKLFF. Full variable domain (missing parts from reference TRBV5-1 and TRBJ1-4): KAGVTQTPRYLIKTRGQQVTLSCSPISGHRSVSWYQQTPGQGLQFLFEYFSETQRNKGNFPGRFSGRQFSNSRSEMNVSTLELGDSALYLCASSRHDWATNEKLFFGSGTQLSVL.

DNA of the CDR3: TGTGCCAGCAGTGGGACGGCGACCCTCTCTGGAAACACCATATATTTT. Protein product: CASSGTATLSGNTIYF. The chain carries TRBV2 and TRBJ1-3; D not resolved. The CDR3 totals 16 residues. The germline CDR1 and CDR2 sequences are SNHLY and FYNNEI. Trimming cost V 4 bases and J 0 bases, with 13 bases left between them.